These 27 T cell receptor beta chains share one sample of origin, sequenced in a study of T-cell memory formation after mild COVID-19. TCRdb independently ran MiXCR on the 5' RACE reads; one entry per CDR3 protein. The table lists 300,000 or so distinct CDR3 sequences, approximately 15% of them singletons. The material sequenced was PBMCs or a T cell subset sorted from them (not recorded which). These TCRs come from a man aged 18 to 29 who had mild COVID-19 (a few samples of this study predate the infection). Cell type and time point are not known.

This chain connects TRBV11-2 to TRBJ2-5; either TRBD1 or TRBD2 may supply D (5 bases each). Germline-derived CDR1 and CDR2 are SGHAT and FQNNGV. The V end was cut by 1 base, the J end by 10 bases, with 10 bases between. The CDR3 extends over 12 amino acids. CDR3 DNA: TGTGCCAGCAGCTTAGGACTGGGGGACCAGTACTTC. It is translated as CASSLGLGDQYF.

In its sample, this clonotype was seen a few times. The chain has TRBV5-1 and TRBJ2-3, with 10 nucleotides matching TRBD2. There are 17 residues in the CDR3. The trim removed 4 bases at V and 2 bases at J, leaving 10 bases unmatched. The germline V gene encodes CDR1 SGHRS and CDR2 YFSETQ. Here the CDR3 reads CASSRGLAGVSTDTQYF. For the CDR3, the DNA is TGCGCCAGCAGCCGAGGGCTAGCGGGGGTCTCCACAGATACGCAGTATTTT.

This clonotype has just a few counts. V usage is TRBV19 and J usage is TRBJ2-5, with D uncertain. Germline V CDR1 and CDR2: LNHDA, SQIVND (reference sequence). This CDR3 region has 14 residues. Trimming left V 1 base short and J 1 base short, with 7 bases between. CDR3 protein: CASSIAGVQETQYF. CDR3 nucleotides: TGTGCCAGTAGTATAGCTGGGGTCCAAGAGACCCAGTACTTC. The whole variable domain, remainder taken from reference TRBV19 and TRBJ2-5, is DGGITQSPKYLFRKEGQNVTLSCEQNLNHDAMYWYRQDPGQGLRLIYYSQIVNDFQKGDIAEGYSVSREKKESFPLTVTSAQKNPTAFYLCASSIAGVQETQYFGPGTRLLVL.

The chain combines TRBV20-1 with TRBJ2-2, with D uncertain. The CDR3 extends over 15 amino acids. Trimming cost V 4 bases and J 0 bases, with 12 bases left between them. CDR1 DFQATT and CDR2 SNEGSKA come from the germline V gene (reference sequence). The CDR3 DNA reads as TGCAGTGCTATAAACCCACCCGCGAACACCGGGGAGCTGTTTTTT. Its translation: CSAINPPANTGELFF.

The V and J genes are TRBV2 and TRBJ2-3; D possibly corresponds to TRBD1 (6 bases). Germline values: CDR1 SNHLY, CDR2 FYNNEI. V was shortened by 3 bases and J by 4 bases, with 14 bases between the two germline ends. The CDR3 has 15 residues. The CDR3 region has the DNA TGTGCCAGCAGTGACTGGACAGCCACTTCAGATACGCAGTATTTT. Protein product: CASSDWTATSDTQYF.

The J gene is TRBJ1-5, the V gene TRBV6-1, with D uncertain. Germline loops: CDR1 MNHNS, CDR2 SASEGT. This CDR3 is built from 13 residues. V was trimmed by 6 bases and J by 4 bases, leaving 10 bases between them. In nucleotides, the CDR3 is TGTGCCAGCAGCCCGACCCTAAATCAGCCCCAGCATTTT. It codes for CASSPTLNQPQHF.

CDR3 coding DNA: TGTGCCAGCAGGGGCAGCTATAGCAATCAGCCCCAGCATTTT. It is translated as CASRGSYSNQPQHF. J is TRBJ1-5 and V is TRBV2; D gene ambiguous. The CDR3 has 14 residues. Germline CDR1 reads SNHLY; CDR2 reads FYNNEI. The germline V and J ends were trimmed by 6 bases and 0 bases, with 9 bases remaining between them. Using reference TRBV2 and TRBJ1-5 for the parts outside the CDR3, the full variable domain is EPEVTQTPSHQVTQMGQEVILRCVPISNHLYFYWYRQILGQKVEFLVSFYNNEISEKSEIFDDQFSVERPDGSNFTLKIRSTKLEDSAMYFCASRGSYSNQPQHFGDGTRLSIL.

This clonotype was seen at least ten times. The chain is built from TRBV5-1 and TRBJ2-4; possible D gene TRBD1, 7 bases. The CDR3 is 14 residues long. V was shortened by 1 base and J by 8 bases, with 13 bases between the two germline ends. Germline loops: CDR1 SGHRS, CDR2 YFSETQ. For the CDR3, the DNA is TGCGCCAGCAGCTTGACAGGGGAGGTTGACATTCAGTACTTC. Translation gives CASSLTGEVDIQYF.

The V call is TRBV5-5, the J call TRBJ2-7; D ambiguous. The CDR3 is made up of 16 amino acids. The V gene lost 5 bases and the J gene lost 3 bases, with 21 bases spanning the gap. Germline assignment: CDR1 SGHKS and CDR2 YYEKEE (reference sequence). CDR3 in amino acids: CASSTDRSGQYYEQYF. The CDR3 DNA reads as TGTGCCAGCAGTACCGACCGATCCGGCCAGTACTACGAGCAGTACTTC.

V usage is TRBV20-1 and J usage is TRBJ2-1, with 8 bases fitting TRBD2. After removal of 0 bases from V and 1 base from J, the junction contained 11 bases not matched to a gene. Looked up from germline, CDR1 is DFQATT and CDR2 is SNEGSKA (reference sequence). The CDR3 consists of 18 residues. CDR3 nucleotides: TGCAGTGCTAGAGATAATAGCGGGGAGCATGGGTCCTACAATGAGCAGTTCTTC. Protein: CSARDNSGEHGSYNEQFF.

The V gene is TRBV7-2, the J gene TRBJ2-1; D might be TRBD2 (6 bases). The CDR3 is made up of 15 amino acids. V was pared by 4 bases and J by 4 bases, with 14 bases between. Germline-derived CDR1 and CDR2 are SGHTA and FQGNSA. CDR3 sequence reads: CASSSLGGMYNEQFF. The DNA of the CDR3 is TGTGCCAGCAGCTCTTTGGGCGGGATGTACAATGAGCAGTTCTTC.

This clonotype was picked up a small number of times. The CDR3 DNA reads TGTGCCACCAGCAGAGATAGTAAGCGGAGCACAGATACGCAGTATTTT. Residues: CATSRDSKRSTDTQYF. This chain joins TRBV15 and TRBJ2-3, with D possibly matching TRBD2 (5 bases). Germline CDR1 LNHNV, CDR2 YYDKDF (reference sequence). The V end lost 0 bases, the J end lost 0 bases, and 10 bases lay between the germline ends. The CDR3 is 16 amino acids.

In its sample, this clonotype was seen a few times. This chain links TRBV7-9 with TRBJ2-7; D call uncertain. Germline CDR1 is SEHNR and CDR2 is FQNEAQ (reference sequence). The CDR3 length is 13 residues. Trimming removed 6 bases from V and 6 bases from J, with 15 bases in between. This CDR3 reads CASRETGSSEQYV. Written as DNA, the CDR3 is TGTGCCAGCAGAGAAACCGGGTCTAGCGAGCAGTACGTC.

The genes are TRBV2 and TRBJ2-3, with no clear D. This CDR3 spans 14 amino acids. Germline CDR1 reads SNHLY; CDR2 reads FYNNEI. Between the trimmed V and J ends, which lost 7 bases and 0 bases, there was a span of 11 bases. CDR3 in DNA: TGTGCCAGCACTCCGACACGAAGCACAGATACGCAGTATTTT. Its protein is CASTPTRSTDTQYF. The entire variable domain, with the rest obtained from reference TRBV2 and TRBJ2-3, is as follows: EPEVTQTPSHQVTQMGQEVILRCVPISNHLYFYWYRQILGQKVEFLVSFYNNEISEKSEIFDDQFSVERPDGSNFTLKIRSTKLEDSAMYFCASTPTRSTDTQYFGPGTRLTVL.

This sequence joins TRBV6-5 and TRBJ2-1; D unresolved. This CDR3 is 14 amino acids long. The germline V and J ends were trimmed by 4 bases and 3 bases, with 10 bases remaining between them. Looked up from germline, CDR1 is MNHEY and CDR2 is SVGAGI. Here the CDR3 DNA reads TGTGCCAGCAGTTCCACAGACTTCTACAATGAGCAGTTCTTC. Its translation is CASSSTDFYNEQFF.

V usage is TRBV12-3 or TRBV12-4 and J usage is TRBJ2-5; D gene uncertain. The CDR3 runs to 13 residues. V lost 6 bases, J lost 8 bases, and 16 bases lay in between. CDR3 in amino acids: CASSSDFGPTQYF. CDR3 DNA sequence: TGTGCCAGCAGCTCCGACTTTGGGCCAACCCAGTACTTC.

V is TRBV29-1 and J is TRBJ1-5, with 11 nucleotides matching TRBD1. The length of the CDR3 is 13 residues. Germline assignment: CDR1 SQVTM and CDR2 ANQGSEA. Trimming removed 8 bases from V and 6 bases from J; junction bases left unmatched: 6. In DNA, the CDR3 is TGCAGCACCGGACAGGGGGCAGGTCAGCCCCAGCATTTT. It encodes CSTGQGAGQPQHF.

This clonotype was seen many times. This chain joins TRBV5-1 and TRBJ2-5, with 11 bases lining up with TRBD2. This CDR3 has 15 amino acids. CDR1 and CDR2 (germline): SGHRS, YFSETQ. Trimming at V came to 1 base and at J to 4 bases, leaving 3 bases not matched to a gene. The CDR3: CASSLSGTSGETQYF. CDR3 in DNA: TGCGCCAGCAGCTTGTCCGGGACTAGCGGAGAGACCCAGTACTTC.

This clonotype was seen repeatedly, ten times or more. The chain links TRBV6-6 to TRBJ2-5, with TRBD2 identical over 10 bases. This CDR3 is 14 amino acids long. The germline V gene encodes CDR1 MNHNY and CDR2 SVGAGI (reference sequence). After removal of 2 bases from V and 4 bases from J, the junction contained 1 base not matched to a gene. CDR3 DNA sequence: TGTGCCAGCAGTTACAGCGGGGGGGCAGAGACCCAGTACTTC. Its protein is CASSYSGGAETQYF.

This clonotype was detected only a few times. The rearrangement links TRBV6-5 to TRBJ2-3; D unclear. Germline lookup yields CDR1 MNHEY and CDR2 SVGAGI. Trimming shortened V by 6 bases and J by 0 bases, and 7 bases separated the two germline ends. The CDR3 is 13 residues long. CDR3 sequence reads: CASRLISTDTQYF. The DNA of the CDR3 is TGTGCCAGCAGGCTAATTAGCACAGATACGCAGTATTTT.

In its sample, this clonotype was seen a few times. The chain recombines TRBV7-2 with TRBJ1-1, with 10 bases matching TRBD1. CDR3 length: 18 amino acids. The germline V gene has CDR1 SGHTA and CDR2 FQGNSA. The V segment lost 2 bases and the J segment 0 bases; nucleotides outside the gene matches: 9. As DNA, the CDR3 is TGTGCCAGCAGCTTAAGGGGCGGGACAGGGGAACTGAACACTGAAGCTTTCTTT. Its translation: CASSLRGGTGELNTEAFF.

This clonotype has more than one count but fewer than ten. DNA of the CDR3: TGTGCCAGCAGCTTAGTAGACTGGCGGGGGGGCATCACCGGGGAGCTGTTTTTT. The encoded protein is CASSLVDWRGGITGELFF. The V gene is TRBV7-9, the J gene TRBJ2-2; 9 nucleotides align to TRBD2. Germline V gene lookup returns CDR1 SEHNR and CDR2 FQNEAQ (reference sequence). V gave up 1 base and J gave up 4 bases; unmatched junction bases: 10. CDR3 size: 18 residues.

This clonotype has just a few counts. The V gene is TRBV7-2, the J gene TRBJ2-3; no reliable D call. The V gene lost 4 bases and the J gene lost 2 bases, with 13 bases spanning the gap. Germline CDR1 SGHTA, CDR2 FQGNSA. The CDR3 consists of 15 residues. The CDR3 loop is CASSSHPGFTDTQYF. CDR3 nucleotides: TGTGCCAGCAGCTCCCATCCCGGCTTCACAGATACGCAGTATTTT.

The V gene is TRBV6-4, the J gene TRBJ1-1, with D uncertain. CDR1 and CDR2 from the germline V gene are MRHNA and SNTAGT. CDR3 length: 14 residues. The V end was cut by 0 bases, the J end by 4 bases, with 9 bases between. CDR3 bases: TGTGCCAGCAGTGACTCGGAAAGCCCCACTGAAGCTTTCTTT. The encoded protein is CASSDSESPTEAFF.

This clonotype was seen many times. V gene TRBV5-1 combines with J gene TRBJ2-1; D perhaps matches TRBD2 (6 bases). Germline-derived CDR1 and CDR2 are SGHRS and YFSETQ. Trimming left V 6 bases short and J 8 bases short, with 18 bases between. The CDR3 totals 14 residues. In DNA, the CDR3 is TGCGCCAGCAAACACCCTTCTAGCGTGGATGAGCAGTTCTTC. This translates into CASKHPSSVDEQFF.

In its sample, this clonotype was seen a few times. The chain carries TRBV7-3 and TRBJ1-2; D is unclear. The germline V gene encodes CDR1 SGHTA and CDR2 FQGTGA. CDR3 length: 14 amino acids. V gave up 5 bases and J gave up 4 bases, with 14 bases separating them. CDR3 sequence (DNA): TGTGCCAGCAGCAACGGCGGGTTCGGCTATGGCTACACCTTC. Protein sequence: CASSNGGFGYGYTF.

The chain carries TRBV10-3 and TRBJ1-6, with D unresolved. Germline-derived CDR1 and CDR2 are ENHRY and SYGVKD. Deletions cut 6 bases from V and 7 bases from J, with 10 bases between. The CDR3 has 13 residues. The CDR3 sequence: CAISEMTNSPLHF. The CDR3, as DNA: TGTGCCATCAGCGAGATGACGAATTCACCCCTCCACTTT.